This T cell receptor (beta chain) was found in a study of OX40 agonist ivuxolimab in advanced cancers. The wider study: Ivuxolimab, an antibody acting as an agonist of OX40 (CD134), was used to treat patients. Under the entry rules, prior anti-PD-1, anti-PD-L1 or anti-CTLA-4 therapy was allowed, and approximately 40% had some.

Notes on this clone: Its antigen is currently unknown.

General study findings and limits: There were, on average, more expanded clones in CD8+ T cells than in CD4+. Several nonresponders also turned out to have low normalized T-cell clonal expansion.

Libraries were prepared by immunoSEQ multiplex PCR; TCRdb keeps only in-frame clonotypes and omits some of them. The sample yields 73,000 or so clones, around 85% seen once. The sequence was collected from an adult with an advanced solid tumor such as melanoma, head and neck, liver or kidney cancer. Specimen: CD4+ or CD8+ T cells sorted from blood, collected in a trial of the OX40 agonist ivuxolimab.

The CDR3 is CASSKSLAEDTQYF. The CDR3 coding sequence is TGTGCCAGCAGTAAAAGCCTAGCGGAAGATACGCAGTATTTT. V gene TRBV2 combines with J gene TRBJ2-3; 7 bases map to TRBD2. With V trimmed by 5 bases and J by 5 bases, 7 bases remained unmatched. Germline-derived CDR1 and CDR2 are SNHLY and FYNNEI. The length of the CDR3 is 14 residues.